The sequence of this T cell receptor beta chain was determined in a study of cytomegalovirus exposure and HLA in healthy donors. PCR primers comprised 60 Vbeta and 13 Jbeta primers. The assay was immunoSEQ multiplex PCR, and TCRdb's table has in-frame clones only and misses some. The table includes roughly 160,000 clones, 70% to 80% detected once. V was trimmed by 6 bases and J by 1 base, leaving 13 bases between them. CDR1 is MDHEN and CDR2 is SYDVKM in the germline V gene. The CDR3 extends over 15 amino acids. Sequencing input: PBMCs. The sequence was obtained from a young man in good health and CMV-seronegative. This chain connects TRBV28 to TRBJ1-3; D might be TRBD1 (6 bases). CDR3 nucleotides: TGTGCCAGCAGGGAATCACAGGGTTCTGGAAACACCATATATTTT. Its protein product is CASRESQGSGNTIYF. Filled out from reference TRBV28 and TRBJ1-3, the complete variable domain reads DVKVTQSSRYLVKRTGEKVFLECVQDMDHENMFWYRQDPGLGLRLIYFSYDVKMKEKGDIPEGYSVSREKKERFSLILESASTNQTSMYLCASRESQGSGNTIYFGEGSWLTVV.